This record covers a single TCR beta chain. The data belong to a study of CD8 T cells in Susac syndrome. Germline V lookup: CDR1 LGHDT, CDR2 YNNKEL (reference sequence). With 1 base clipped from V and 15 bases from J, the junction kept 9 bases outside the gene matches. This CDR3 has 13 residues. Reverse transcription of roughly 0.5 to 1 ug RNA was carried out with random hexamers. Each CDR3 protein gets one entry after TCRdb re-called the immunoSEQ multiplex PCR reads with MiXCR. The sample lists some 100,000 distinct CDR3 sequences; around 97% were seen once. The sequencing sample was made of CD4+ T cells from PBMCs. This sequence was found in a human donor in good health. The gene calls are TRBV3-1 and TRBJ2-1; 7 bases align to TRBD2. The CDR3 loop is CASSQGGSAIGFF. CDR3 nucleotide sequence: TGTGCCAGCAGCCAAGGCGGGAGCGCCATTGGGTTCTTC.